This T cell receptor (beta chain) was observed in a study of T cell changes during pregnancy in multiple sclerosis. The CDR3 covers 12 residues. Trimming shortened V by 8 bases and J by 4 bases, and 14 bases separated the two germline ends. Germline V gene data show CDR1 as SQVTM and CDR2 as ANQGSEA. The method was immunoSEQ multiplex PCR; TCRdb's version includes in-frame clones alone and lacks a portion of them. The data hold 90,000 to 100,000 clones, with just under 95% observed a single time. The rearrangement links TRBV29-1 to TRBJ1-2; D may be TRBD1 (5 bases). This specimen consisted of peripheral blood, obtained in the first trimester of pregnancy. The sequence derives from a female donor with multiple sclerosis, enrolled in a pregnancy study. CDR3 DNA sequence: TGCAGCTTCCCAGACAGATCCTATGGCTACACCTTC. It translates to CSFPDRSYGYTF.